This TCR beta chain was recovered during a study of early T cells in non-severe SARS-CoV-2 infection. Study results and caveats: VDJdb matching, biased toward anti-spike CD8 responses, missed private and CD4 specificities.

This clonotype has a count of ten or more. The antigen remains unidentified. CDR3 length: 15 amino acids. Germline trimming cut 3 bases from V and 4 bases from J; bases unmatched to any gene: 6. The germline CDR1 and CDR2 sequences are SGHKS and YYEKEE (reference sequence). A single record per CDR3 protein comes from TCRdb applying MiXCR to the 5' RACE reads. This sample has about 90,000 distinct CDR3 sequences; 13% to 15% occur once, and the top ten carry roughly 7.2%. This rearrangement joins TRBV5-5 to TRBJ2-1; 8 nucleotides line up with TRBD1. This receptor was taken from an adult who was a healthcare worker with PCR-confirmed SARS-CoV-2 infection or an uninfected control (not recorded which). The sequencing input was whole blood. The CDR3 coding sequence is TGTGCCAGCAGCTCCGACAGGGGCAGGTACAATGAGCAGTTCTTC. Translated: CASSSDRGRYNEQFF.